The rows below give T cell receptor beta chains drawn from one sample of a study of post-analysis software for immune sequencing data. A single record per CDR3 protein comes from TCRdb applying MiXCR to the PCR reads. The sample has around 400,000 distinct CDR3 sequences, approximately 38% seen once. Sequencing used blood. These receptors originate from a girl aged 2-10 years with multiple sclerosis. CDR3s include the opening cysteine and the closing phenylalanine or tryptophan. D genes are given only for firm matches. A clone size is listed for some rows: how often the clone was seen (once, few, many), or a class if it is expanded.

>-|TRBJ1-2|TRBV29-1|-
CSVETSPQPYGYTF
TGCAGCGTTGAGACCTCTCCGCAGCCCTACGGCTACACCTTC
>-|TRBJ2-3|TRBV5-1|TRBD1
CASSLGSGQGVTDTQYF
TGCGCCAGCAGCTTGGGCAGTGGACAGGGGGTCACAGATACGCAGTATTTT
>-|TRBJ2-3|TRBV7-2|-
CASSPWGRVNTDTQYF
TGTGCCAGCAGCCCATGGGGCAGGGTGAACACAGATACGCAGTATTTT
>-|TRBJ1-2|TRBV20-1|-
CSARLDRDNYGYTF
TGCAGTGCTAGATTGGACAGAGATAACTATGGCTACACCTTC
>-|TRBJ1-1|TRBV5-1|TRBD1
CASSLAYQSGQGSTEAFF
TGCGCCAGCAGCTTGGCCTATCAATCGGGACAGGGGAGCACTGAAGCTTTCTTT
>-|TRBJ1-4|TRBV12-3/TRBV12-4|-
CASSLARDSGDNEKRFF
TGTGCCAGCAGTTTAGCCCGGGATTCAGGGGATAATGAAAAACGGTTTTTT
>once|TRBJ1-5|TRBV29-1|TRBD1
CSVEADRINQPQHF
TGCAGCGTTGAAGCGGACAGGATTAATCAGCCCCAGCATTTT
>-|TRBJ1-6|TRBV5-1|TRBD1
CASSSGTVGGSLHF
TGCGCCAGCAGCTCGGGGACAGTTGGGGGTTCCCTCCACTTT
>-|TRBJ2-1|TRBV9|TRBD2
CASSVHSGSSYNEQFF
TGTGCCAGCAGCGTTCATAGCGGGAGCTCCTACAATGAGCAGTTCTTC
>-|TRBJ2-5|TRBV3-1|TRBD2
CASSHSGTKETQYF
TGTGCCAGCAGCCACAGCGGGACTAAAGAGACCCAGTACTTC
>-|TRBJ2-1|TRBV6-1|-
CASSPNLWWGAFTNNEQFF
TGTGCCAGCAGTCCGAACTTGTGGTGGGGGGCTTTTACAAACAATGAGCAGTTCTTC
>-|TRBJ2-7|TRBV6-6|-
CASSFLGTPGEQYF
TGTGCCAGCAGTTTCCTCGGGACTCCCGGCGAGCAGTACTTC
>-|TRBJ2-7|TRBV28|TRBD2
CASSPPLAGYYEQYF
TGTGCCAGCAGTCCTCCACTAGCGGGGTACTACGAGCAGTACTTC
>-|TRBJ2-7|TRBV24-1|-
CATSEDNYEQYF
TGTGCCACCAGTGAGGACAACTACGAGCAGTACTTC
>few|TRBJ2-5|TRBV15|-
CATSRVSGQETQYF
TGTGCCACCAGCAGAGTTTCAGGGCAAGAGACCCAGTACTTC
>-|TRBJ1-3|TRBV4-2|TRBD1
CASSQDKGASGNTIYF
TGTGCCAGCAGCCAAGATAAGGGGGCAAGTGGAAACACCATATATTTT
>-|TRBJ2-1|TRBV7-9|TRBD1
CASSTQGASEQFF
TGTGCCAGCAGCACACAGGGGGCCAGTGAGCAGTTCTTC
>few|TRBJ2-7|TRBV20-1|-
CSSLAPNEYEQYF
TGCAGTTCCCTAGCACCCAACGAGTACGAGCAGTACTTC
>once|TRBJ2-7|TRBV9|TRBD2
CASSPSGTSGRGYNEQYF
TGTGCCAGCAGCCCTTCCGGGACTAGCGGGAGAGGATACAATGAGCAGTACTTC
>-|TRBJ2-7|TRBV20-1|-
CSASSWGYEQYF
TGCAGTGCTAGCTCTTGGGGTTACGAGCAGTACTTC
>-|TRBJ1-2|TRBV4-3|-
CASSGFDSSNYGYTF
TGCGCCAGCAGCGGGTTCGACTCTTCTAACTATGGCTACACCTTC
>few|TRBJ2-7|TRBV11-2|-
CASSWRADSSYEQYF
TGTGCCAGCAGCTGGCGAGCGGATAGCTCCTACGAGCAGTACTTC
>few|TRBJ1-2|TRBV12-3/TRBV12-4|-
CASSPTGRVNGYTF
TGTGCCAGCAGTCCCACAGGCAGGGTTAATGGCTACACCTTC
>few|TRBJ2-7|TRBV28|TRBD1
CASSLLAAGTGNEQYF
TGTGCCAGCAGTTTATTAGCCGCCGGGACAGGGAACGAGCAGTACTTC